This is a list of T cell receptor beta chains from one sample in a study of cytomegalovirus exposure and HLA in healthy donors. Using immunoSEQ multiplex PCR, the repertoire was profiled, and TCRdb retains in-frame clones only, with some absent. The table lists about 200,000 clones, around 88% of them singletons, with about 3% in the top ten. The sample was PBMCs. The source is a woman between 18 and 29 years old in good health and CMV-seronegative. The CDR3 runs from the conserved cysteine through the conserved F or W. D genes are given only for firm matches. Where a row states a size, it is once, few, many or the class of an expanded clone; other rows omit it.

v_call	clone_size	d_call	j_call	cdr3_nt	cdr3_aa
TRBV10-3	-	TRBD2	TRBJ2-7	TGTGCCATCAGTGGCGGGGGCTCCTACGAGCAGTACTTC	CAISGGGSYEQYF
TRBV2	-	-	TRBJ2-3	TGTGCCAGCAGTGGGACAAACAATCAGGCGACCACAGATACGCAGTATTTT	CASSGTNNQATTDTQYF
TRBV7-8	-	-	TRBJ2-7	TGTGCCAGCAGCAAACTGGGGGGAGGAGGATCCTACGAGCAGTACTTC	CASSKLGGGGSYEQYF
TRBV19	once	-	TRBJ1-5	TGTGCCAGTAGTTCCGGACAGCGCAATCAGCCCCAGCATTTT	CASSSGQRNQPQHF
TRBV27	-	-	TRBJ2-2	TGTGCCAGCAGTTCGTTCCCGAACACCGGGGAGCTGTTTTTT	CASSSFPNTGELFF
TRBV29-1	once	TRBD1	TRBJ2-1	TGCAGCGTTGCCGAACCTGGCACAGGGGCCCACAATGAGCAGTTCTTC	CSVAEPGTGAHNEQFF
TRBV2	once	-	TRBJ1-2	TGTGCCAGCAGTGAAATGGGGGCTCCAAACTATGGCTACACCTTC	CASSEMGAPNYGYTF
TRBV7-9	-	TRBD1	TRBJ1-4	TGTGCCAGCAGCTTAGCGGACAGGGGGGATGAAAAACTGTTTTTT	CASSLADRGDEKLFF
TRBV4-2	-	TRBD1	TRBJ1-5	TGTGCCAGCAGCCCGACGGGGACAGGGGTTAACCAGCCCCAGCATTTT	CASSPTGTGVNQPQHF
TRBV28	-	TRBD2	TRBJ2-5	TGTGCCAGCAGTTTACTTCGACTAGCGGGAGAGGGAGAGACCCAGTACTTC	CASSLLRLAGEGETQYF
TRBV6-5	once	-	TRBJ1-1	TGTGCCAGCAGTAGGGGGGGGGAAGCTTTCTTT	CASSRGGEAFF
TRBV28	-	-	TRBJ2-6	TGTGCCAGCAGTTTATCAGGATCTGGGGCCAACGTCCTGACTTTC	CASSLSGSGANVLTF
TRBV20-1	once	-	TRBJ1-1	TGCAGTGCTAAAAGCAGACAGTATGGGTTT	CSAKSRQYGF
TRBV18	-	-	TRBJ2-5	TGTGCCAGCTCCCCCAGCTCCAGGGGTTGGGACCAAGAGACCCAGTACTTC	CASSPSSRGWDQETQYF
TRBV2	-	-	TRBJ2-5	TGTGCCAGAGGGGGGGGAAGTGGACAACAAGAGACCCAGTACTTC	CARGGGSGQQETQYF
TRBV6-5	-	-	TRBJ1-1	TGTGCCAGCAGTTCCGCAGGGGTTGGAACTGAAGCTTTCTTT	CASSSAGVGTEAFF
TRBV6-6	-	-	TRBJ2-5	TGTGCCAGCAGTTACGGCGGGACAGCTAGAGAGACCCAGTACTTC	CASSYGGTARETQYF
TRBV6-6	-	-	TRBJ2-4	TGTGCCAGCAGTTACTCGTTCCAGGGGCCGGACATTCAGTACTTC	CASSYSFQGPDIQYF
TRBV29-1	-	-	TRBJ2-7	TGCAGCGTTGCCGAGGGTGACGAGCAGTACTTC	CSVAEGDEQYF
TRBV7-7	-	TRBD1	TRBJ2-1	TGTGCTAGCAGCAAAGACAGGGGTGCCTACAATGAGCAGTTCTTC	CASSKDRGAYNEQFF
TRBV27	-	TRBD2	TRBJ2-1	TGTGCCAGCAGTTTATCCCTTTTAGCGGGAAATATGTTAACGGGTGACAATGAGCAGTTCTTC	CASSLSLLAGNMLTGDNEQFF
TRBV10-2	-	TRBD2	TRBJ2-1	TGCGCCAGCAGGCCCGGGACTAGCGGGAGTGCAAATGAGCAGTTCTTC	CASRPGTSGSANEQFF
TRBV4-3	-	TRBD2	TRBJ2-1	TGCGCCAGCAGCCCTACACTATACCCGACTAGCGGGAGCCACAATGAGCAGTTCTTC	CASSPTLYPTSGSHNEQFF
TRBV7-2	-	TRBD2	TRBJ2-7	TGTGCCAGCAGCATAGGTAGCGGGACGGGCTACGAGCAGTACTTC	CASSIGSGTGYEQYF
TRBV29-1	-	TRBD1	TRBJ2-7	TGCAGCGTTGAAGTGGGGGACAGGCAGACCTACGAGCAGTACTTC	CSVEVGDRQTYEQYF
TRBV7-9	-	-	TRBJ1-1	TGTGCCAGCAGCCCGTACACAGACACTGAAGCTTTCTTT	CASSPYTDTEAFF
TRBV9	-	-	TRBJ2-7	TGTGCCAGCAGGTATGAAACAGGAGGGAGCTCCTACGAGCAGTACTTC	CASRYETGGSSYEQYF
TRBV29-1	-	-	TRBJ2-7	TGCAGCGTAATACTACAGGGCGAGCAGTACTTC	CSVILQGEQYF
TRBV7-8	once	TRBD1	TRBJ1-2	TGTGCCAGCAGCTTGGGACAGGGCGTTTATGGCTACACCTTC	CASSLGQGVYGYTF
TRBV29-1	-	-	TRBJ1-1	TGCAGCGTTCCCAGAGAAGACAGGAACACTGAAGCTTTCTTT	CSVPREDRNTEAFF
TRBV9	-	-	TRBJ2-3	TGTGCCAGCGCCGACCGCCCCGGGGCAGATACGCAGTATTTT	CASADRPGADTQYF
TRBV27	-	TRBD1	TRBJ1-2	TGTGCCAGCAGTTTAAACCGGCTAACAGGGGTAGCCTATGGCTACACCTTC	CASSLNRLTGVAYGYTF
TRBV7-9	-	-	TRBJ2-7	TGTGCCAGCAGCGCGCCAGGGATAGCCTACGAGCAGTACTTC	CASSAPGIAYEQYF
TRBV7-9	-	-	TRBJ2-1	TGTGCCAGCAGCTTCTCGGTTGAGCAGTTCTTC	CASSFSVEQFF
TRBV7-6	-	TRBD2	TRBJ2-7	TGTGCCAGCAGCCTCGGGACCGGGACCGGGACTAGAGGCTACGAGCAGTACTTC	CASSLGTGTGTRGYEQYF
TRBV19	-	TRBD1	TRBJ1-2	TGTGCCAGTAGGGACGGACAGGGGGCGTCTGGCTACACCTTC	CASRDGQGASGYTF
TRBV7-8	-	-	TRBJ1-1	TGTGCCAGCAGCTTAAATAGAGAATTGAACACTGAAGCTTTCTTT	CASSLNRELNTEAFF
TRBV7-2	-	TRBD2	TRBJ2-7	TGTGCCAGCAGCCCCACCCCGGGACTAGTCTACGAGCAGTACTTC	CASSPTPGLVYEQYF
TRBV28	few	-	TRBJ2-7	TGTGCCAGCAATGAAGGTCCGGGAGAGCAGTACTTC	CASNEGPGEQYF
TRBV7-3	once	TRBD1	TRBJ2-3	TGTGCCAGCAGCCCTCGGACAGGGGGAGATACGCAGTATTTT	CASSPRTGGDTQYF
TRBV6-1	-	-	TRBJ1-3	TGTGCCAGCAGTGGCAGGGGTGGTAGAAACACCATATATTTT	CASSGRGGRNTIYF
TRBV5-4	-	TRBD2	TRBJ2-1	TGTGCCAGCAGCCTAGGGAGGGCCGCATCCTACAATGAGCAGTTCTTC	CASSLGRAASYNEQFF
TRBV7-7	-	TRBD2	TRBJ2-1	TGTGCTAGCAGCTTAGGGCTAGCGGGAGACAATGAGCAGTTCTTC	CASSLGLAGDNEQFF
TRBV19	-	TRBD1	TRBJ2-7	TGTGCCAGTAGTACCGGACAGGGGCCTGGAGATGAGCAGTACTTC	CASSTGQGPGDEQYF
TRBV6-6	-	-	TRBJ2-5	TGTGCCAGCAGTAAGCGGAAGGCTGTCCTTCAAGAGACCCAGTACTTC	CASSKRKAVLQETQYF
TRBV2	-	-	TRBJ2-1	TGTGCCATCCCGGTATTGGGAGATTACAATGAGCAGTTCTTC	CAIPVLGDYNEQFF
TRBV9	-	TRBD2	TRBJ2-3	TGTGCCAGCAGCGAGACTAGCGGATCTACAGATACGCAGTATTTT	CASSETSGSTDTQYF
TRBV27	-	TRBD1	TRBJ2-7	TGTGCCAGCAGTCCCCGACAGGGGAACTACGAGCAGTACTTC	CASSPRQGNYEQYF
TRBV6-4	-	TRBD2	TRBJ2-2	TGTGCCAGCAGTGATGATTCTAGCGGGTCGAACACCGGGGAGCTGTTTTTT	CASSDDSSGSNTGELFF
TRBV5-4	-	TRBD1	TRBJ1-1	TGTGCCAGCAGCGGAGGGACAGGGTGGGGCACTGAAGCTTTCTTT	CASSGGTGWGTEAFF
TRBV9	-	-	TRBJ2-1	TGTGCCAGCAGCGGATCAGCGGGCAGCTCCTACAATGAGCAGTTCTTC	CASSGSAGSSYNEQFF
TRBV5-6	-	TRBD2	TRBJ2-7	TGTGCCAGCAGCTTGGCTCTAGCGGGAGGTTACGAGCAGTACTTC	CASSLALAGGYEQYF
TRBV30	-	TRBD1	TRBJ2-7	TGTGCCTCCATCAGGGACAGGCCCTACGAGCAGTACTTC	CASIRDRPYEQYF
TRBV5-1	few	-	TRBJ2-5	TGCGCCAGCAGGATACCACAGGGTAACCAGTACTTC	CASRIPQGNQYF
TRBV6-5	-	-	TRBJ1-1	TGTGCCAGCAGTTTGGGCCGGGGGGACGGAGCTTTCTTT	CASSLGRGDGAFF
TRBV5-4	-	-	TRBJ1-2	TGTGCCAGCAGCTGGGACGGGAGTAACTATGGCTACACCTTC	CASSWDGSNYGYTF
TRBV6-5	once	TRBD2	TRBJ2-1	TGTGCCAGCAGTTCACTAGCGGGGGCCTACAATGAGCAGTTCTTC	CASSSLAGAYNEQFF